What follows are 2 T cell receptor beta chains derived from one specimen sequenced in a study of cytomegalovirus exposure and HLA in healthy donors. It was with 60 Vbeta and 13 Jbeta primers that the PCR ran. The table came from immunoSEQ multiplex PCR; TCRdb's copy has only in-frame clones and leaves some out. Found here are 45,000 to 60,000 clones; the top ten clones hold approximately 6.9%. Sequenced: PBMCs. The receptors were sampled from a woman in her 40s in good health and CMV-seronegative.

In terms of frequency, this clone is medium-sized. The CDR3 DNA sequence: TGTGCCAGTAGTATCATGAGACAGGGGTACAATGAGCAGTTCTTC. The encoded protein is CASSIMRQGYNEQFF. This chain joins TRBV19 and TRBJ2-1; 8 nucleotides align to TRBD1. J lost 4 bases, V lost 3 bases, and 5 bases had no gene match. This CDR3 comprises 15 residues. Germline V lookup: CDR1 LNHDA, CDR2 SQIVND (reference sequence).

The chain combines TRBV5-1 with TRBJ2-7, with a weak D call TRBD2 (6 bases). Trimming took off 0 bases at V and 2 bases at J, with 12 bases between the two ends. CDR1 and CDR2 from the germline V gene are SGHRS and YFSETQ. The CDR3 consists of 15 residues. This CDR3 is CASSLVAGYAYEQYF. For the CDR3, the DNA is TGCGCCAGCAGCTTGGTGGCGGGGTACGCCTACGAGCAGTACTTC.